This TCR beta chain derives from a study of OX40 agonist ivuxolimab in advanced cancers. Study background: Ivuxolimab is a fully human IgG2 antibody that activates OX40 (CD134).

Germline loops: CDR1 SGHAT, CDR2 FQNNGV. Trimming took off 3 bases at V and 2 bases at J, with 6 bases between the two ends. CDR3 size: 13 residues. The repertoire was sequenced with immunoSEQ multiplex PCR; TCRdb's copy has only in-frame clones and lacks some. The data contain 40,000 to 45,000 clones, 65% to 85% of them singletons. This sequence joins TRBV11-2 and TRBJ2-3; TRBD2 might be the D (5 bases). The sample consisted of CD4+ or CD8+ T cells sorted from blood, taken in a trial of the OX40 agonist ivuxolimab. The sequence was obtained from an adult with an advanced solid tumor such as melanoma, head and neck, liver or kidney cancer. CDR3 in DNA: TGTGCCAGCAGCTTGAGGGACACAGATACGCAGTATTTT. Residues: CASSLRDTDTQYF.